This T cell receptor beta chain was sequenced for a study of T cell clonotyping in hematopoietic cell transplantation. Study-level results: Without cell sorting, CD4 versus CD8 contributions remain unresolved. Pathologically expanded recipient clonotypes increased progressively from day 30 to day 180 as diversity fell. Broader posttransplant TCR repertoire diversity was predicted by graft donor and pretransplant recipient Inverse Simpson Index values.

Trimming removed 0 bases at V and 8 bases at J, with 17 bases between. Per germline, CDR1 SGDLS and CDR2 YYNGEE. The CDR3 spans 15 residues. Samples: about 28 days before transplant, then days 30, 100 and 180 after. On this clone itself: The antigen remains undetermined.

Using immunoSEQ multiplex PCR, the repertoire was profiled, and TCRdb retains in-frame clones only, with some absent. The sample includes under 6,000 clones, under 20% of them seen just once. J is TRBJ1-2 and V is TRBV9; D gene ambiguous. The sequences come from PBMCs, collected 180 days after allogeneic stem cell transplant. This clonotype originated in a young adult male patient who had an allogeneic stem cell transplant, so the T cells may come from the graft donor. Some clones in this sample may be carry-over from other donors' samples. DNA for the CDR3: TGTGCCAGCAGCGTAGCCTCCCTGACGCGAGTGGGCTACACCTTC. Amino acid sequence: CASSVASLTRVGYTF.